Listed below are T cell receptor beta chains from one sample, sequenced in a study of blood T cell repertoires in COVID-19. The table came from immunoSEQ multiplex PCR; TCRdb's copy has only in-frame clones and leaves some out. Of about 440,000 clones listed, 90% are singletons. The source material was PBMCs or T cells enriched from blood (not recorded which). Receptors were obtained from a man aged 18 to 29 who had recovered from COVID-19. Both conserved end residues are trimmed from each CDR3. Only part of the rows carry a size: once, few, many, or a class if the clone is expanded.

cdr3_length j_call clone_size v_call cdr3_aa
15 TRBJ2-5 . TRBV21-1 ASSNRTDNLLKRPKY
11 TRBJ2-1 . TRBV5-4 ASSRRGLPEQF
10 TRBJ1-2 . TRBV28 ASKGQVEGYT
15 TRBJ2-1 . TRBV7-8 ASSLFGLAGAYNEQF
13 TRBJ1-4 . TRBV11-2 ASSLRGPTNEKLF
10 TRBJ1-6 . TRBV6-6 ASSGGQSPLH
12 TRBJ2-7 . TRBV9 ASSVGGGFYEQY
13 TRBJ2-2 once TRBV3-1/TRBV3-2 ASSPGLAGIGELF
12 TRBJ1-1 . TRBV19 ASKTGMDGTEAF
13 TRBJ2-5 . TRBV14 ASSQAGGFGETQY
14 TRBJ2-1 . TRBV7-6 ASSLTAGGLANEQF
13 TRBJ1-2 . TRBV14 ASSLGGTGGYGYT
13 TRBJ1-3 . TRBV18 ASSPGQDSGNTIY
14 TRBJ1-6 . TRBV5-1 ASSRLPGTGNTPLH
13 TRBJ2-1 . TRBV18 ASSPPGQGRNEQF
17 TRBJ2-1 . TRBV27 ASSLISPRLAGGPNEQF
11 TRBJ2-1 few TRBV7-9 ASSLVAYNEQF
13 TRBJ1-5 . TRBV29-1 SVEDQAGPNQPQH
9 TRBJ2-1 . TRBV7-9 ASLAVHEQF
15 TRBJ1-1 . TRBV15 ATSRRVASAVNTEAF
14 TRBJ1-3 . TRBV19 ASSPRFGGSGNTIY
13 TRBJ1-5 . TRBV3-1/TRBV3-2 ASSQDWRRGQPQH
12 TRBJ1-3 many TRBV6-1 ASSEGTGGNTIY
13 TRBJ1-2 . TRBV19 ASSTGTGEAYGYT
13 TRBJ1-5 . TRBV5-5 ASSAQGHDNQPQH
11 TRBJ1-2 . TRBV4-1 ASRDTGNYGYT
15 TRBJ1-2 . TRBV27 ASSLVGSQGASYGYT
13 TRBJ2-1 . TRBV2 ASSEGRGLFNEQF
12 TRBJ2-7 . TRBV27 ASSPRFRDYEQY
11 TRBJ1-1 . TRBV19 ASSSDRGLGAF
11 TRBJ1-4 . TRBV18 ASSPRQGDRLF
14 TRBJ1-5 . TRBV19 ASTAYMRQLNQPQH
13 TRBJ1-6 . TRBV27 ASSFGTGLNSPLH
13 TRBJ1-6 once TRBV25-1 ASSTGGRYNSPLH
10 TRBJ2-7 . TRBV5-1 ASSLRENEQY
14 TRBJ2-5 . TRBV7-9 ASSGSLAGGPETQY
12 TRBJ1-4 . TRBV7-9 ASSLGGTREKLF
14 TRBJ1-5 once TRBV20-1 SASRGTGGYNQPQH
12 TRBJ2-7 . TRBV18 ASSPGAETYEQY
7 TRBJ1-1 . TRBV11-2 ASSSRAF
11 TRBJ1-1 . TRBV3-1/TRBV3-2 ASSLGQNTEAF
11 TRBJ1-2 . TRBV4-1 ASRGWDGVRAT
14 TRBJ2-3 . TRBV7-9 ASSYQGNLGTDTQY
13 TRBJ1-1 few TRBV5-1 ASSDMGQGEDEAF
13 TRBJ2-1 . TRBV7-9 ASSYGSGSLYEQF
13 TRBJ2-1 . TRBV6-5 ASSYRRGQVNEQF
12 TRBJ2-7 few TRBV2 ASRGTGGVHEQY
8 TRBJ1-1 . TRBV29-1 SVLQTATF
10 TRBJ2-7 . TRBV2 ASGGASSEQY
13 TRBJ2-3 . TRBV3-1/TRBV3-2 ASSQAARDTDTQY
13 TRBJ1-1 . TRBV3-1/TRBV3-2 ASRTAGQLNTEAF
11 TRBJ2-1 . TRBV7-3 ASSPGTYNEQF
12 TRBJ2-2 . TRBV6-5 ASIRTGTGGELF
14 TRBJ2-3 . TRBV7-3 ASSPRNRGGTDTQY
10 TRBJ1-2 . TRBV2 ASNTGYYGYT